This TCR beta chain was identified during a study of shared clonotypes between healthy human individuals. Naive CD8 cells, CD45RO-negative and positively selected for CCR7, excluded terminally differentiated effector memory CD45RA+ cells. The CDR3 contains 14 residues. Trimming removed 6 bases at V and 4 bases at J, with 12 bases between. The germline CDR1 and CDR2 sequences are MDHEN and SYDVKM. The assay was immunoSEQ multiplex PCR, and TCRdb's table has in-frame clones only and misses some. The table shows about 2,100,000 clones, with 85% to 95% occurring only once. The sequencing input was naive CD8+ T cells from PBMCs. The rearrangement joins TRBV28 to TRBJ1-4; tentatively, D is TRBD1 (5 bases). This receptor was taken from a man between 18 and 35 years old in good health. Some clones in this sample may be carry-over from other donors' samples. CDR3 in DNA: TGTGCCAGCAGACCGGGACCGGATAATGAAAAACTGTTTTTT. This translates into CASRPGPDNEKLFF.